This is a list of T cell receptor beta chains from one sample in a study of T-cell reconstitution after alpha-beta-depleted transplantation in children. TCRdb processed the PCR reads anew with MiXCR; each CDR3 protein has one entry. The sample has about 580,000 distinct CDR3 sequences, under 30% seen once. The sequences come from PBMCs, mostly from graft donor cells, collected 360 days after TCRalphabeta/CD19-depleted stem cell transplant. These receptors all stem from a boy under three years old who had a stem cell transplant for acute myeloid leukemia, so the T cells may come from the graft donor. Both conserved end residues are part of each CDR3. Fields, in order: clone size, J gene, V gene, D gene, CDR3 DNA, CDR3 protein. D genes are given only for firm matches. Expanded clones are given a class, and other clones once, few, many or no size at all.

>many|TRBJ2-7|TRBV7-8|-
TGTGCCAGCAGCTTATCCCAGGCAACCTACGAGCAGTACTTC
CASSLSQATYEQYF
>-|TRBJ1-5|TRBV2|-
TGTGCCAGCAGTGAAACAGGGAGGCAGCCCCAGCATTTT
CASSETGRQPQHF
>many|TRBJ2-3|TRBV7-2|-
TGTGCCAGCAGTTATATCTATACAGATACGCAGTATTTT
CASSYIYTDTQYF
>-|TRBJ2-6|TRBV10-3|-
TGTGCCATCAGCCTCGGGCCGAACTCTGGGGCCAACGTCCTGACTTTC
CAISLGPNSGANVLTF
>-|TRBJ2-5|TRBV25-1|-
TGTGCCAGCAGTGCTAGCCGACCGCAAGAGACCCAGTACTTC
CASSASRPQETQYF
>-|TRBJ2-4|TRBV10-3|TRBD2
TGTGCCATCAGTGCCGGGGGGTTAGAGGGCAAAAACATTCAGTACTTC
CAISAGGLEGKNIQYF
>many|TRBJ2-2|TRBV7-9|-
TGTGCCAGCAGCTTCTTAACAGCGAACACCGGGGAGCTGTTTTTT
CASSFLTANTGELFF
>-|TRBJ1-4|TRBV7-8|-
TGTGCCAGCAGCTTACAAAAGGGGTGGGGAAAACTGTTTTTT
CASSLQKGWGKLFF
>-|TRBJ2-7|TRBV12-3/TRBV12-4|TRBD1
TGTGCCAGCAGTTCCTCCGGGACAGGTCGTTACGAGCAGTACTTC
CASSSSGTGRYEQYF
>few|TRBJ2-1|TRBV10-2|-
TGCGCCAGCAGTGGACGTGGTTCCAATGAGCAGTTCTTC
CASSGRGSNEQFF
>-|TRBJ2-4|TRBV7-8|-
TGTGCCAGCAGCTCGAACAAAAACATTCAGTACTTC
CASSSNKNIQYF
>-|TRBJ1-1|TRBV6-4|-
TGTGCCAGCAATAGGAACACTGAAGCTTTCTTT
CASNRNTEAFF
>few|TRBJ2-5|TRBV6-1|TRBD2
TGTGCCTCCAGAGGGAGGGTCCAAGAGACCCAGTACTTC
CASRGRVQETQYF
>many|TRBJ2-3|TRBV28|-
TGTGCCAGCAGTTTGGGTGGCACCTACACAGATACGCAGTATTTT
CASSLGGTYTDTQYF
>-|TRBJ2-3|TRBV15|-
TGTGCCACCAGCAGTGGGCAACTCGCCGGCGGCACAGATACGCAGTATTTT
CATSSGQLAGGTDTQYF
>many|TRBJ2-5|TRBV29-1|-
TGCAGCGTCGCTCATCGACCCCGGGCAGCCGGGGGCAAGGAGACCCAGTACTTC
CSVAHRPRAAGGKETQYF
>-|TRBJ2-3|TRBV10-3|TRBD2
TGTGCCATCAGGACTAGCGGGGCAACAGATACGCAGTATTTT
CAIRTSGATDTQYF
>few|TRBJ2-3|TRBV20-1|TRBD2
TGCAGTGCCCTCGGGACTAGCGGTAGCACAGATACGCAGTATTTT
CSALGTSGSTDTQYF
>many|TRBJ2-7|TRBV29-1|-
TGCAGCGTCGCCACGGTCGACGAGCAGTACTTC
CSVATVDEQYF
>-|TRBJ2-2|TRBV20-1|-
TGCTGTGCTAGAGGGGGCGGAGGGCGTGCGAACACCGGGGAGCTGTTTTTT
CCARGGGGRANTGELFF